What follows describes a single T cell receptor beta chain. These data originate in a study of blood T cell repertoires in COVID-19. As for the study in general: Acute-phase and convalescent COVID-19 samples originated in the United States, Italy and Spain. From T cells, B-cell-depleted T cells, or PBMCs came the material, which was cDNA or gDNA.

Per the germline V gene, CDR1 is SGHRS and CDR2 is YFSETQ. This CDR3 has 18 amino acids. The J segment lost 0 bases and the V segment lost 4 bases, leaving 10 bases of the junction unmatched. Authors' processing steps: Reference gene primer amplification gave nucleated cell count estimates. Only in-frame clones appear in the TCRdb table, and some are missing; sequencing was by immunoSEQ multiplex PCR. V, J and clone size reflect that table, while D and trimming were determined from the DNA. The repertoire consists of under 15,000 clones, with roughly nine tenths occurring once and the leading ten covering around 15%.

The chain links TRBV5-1 to TRBJ2-6, with 7 positions matching TRBD1. This TCR was sampled from a man in his 70s with active COVID-19. Sequences were obtained from peripheral blood. The DNA for the CDR3 is TGCGCCAGCAGCACTCGGACAGGAGCCATCTCTGGGGCCAACGTCCTGACTTTC. Translated, it gives CASSTRTGAISGANVLTF.